This T cell receptor (beta chain) emerged from a study of beta chain features in type 1 diabetes. Study results and limitations: PCR might preferentially amplify shorter templates, equally in patients and controls.

The CDR3 extends over 14 amino acids. The germline V and J ends were trimmed by 5 bases and 2 bases, with 7 bases remaining between them. Germline values: CDR1 SNHLY, CDR2 FYNNEI. Reverse transcribing all isolated RNA meant expressed TCRB transcripts were sequenced. Repertoires were generated with immunoSEQ multiplex PCR, while TCRdb's copy carries only in-frame clones and drops some. The profile shows about 320,000 clones, about 15% of them singletons. This clone appeared many times. Its antigen is as yet unknown. The rearrangement uses TRBV2 and TRBJ2-6; no definite D call. The sequencing input was central memory CD4+ T cells from blood. The clonotype comes from a man younger than 45 in good health. CDR3 DNA sequence: TGTGCCAGCAGTTCGTTACCTGGGGCCAACGTCCTGACTTTC. Its protein product is CASSSLPGANVLTF.